Listed here is a single T cell receptor (beta chain). This clone's antigen is unknown. Base qualities are missing; no much larger clone stands one base away. These data originate in a study of T cells in Graves' hyperthyroidism and ophthalmopathy (dated 2019 in TCRdb). Looking at the study overall: To identify TCR V-J signatures that set the groups apart, the researchers used a discovery cohort of more than 95 patients, made up of 40 to 45 with Graves' ophthalmopathy and 57 with stable Graves' hyperthyroidism. After sampling, hyperthyroidism patients received methimazole starting at 30 mg daily, and ophthalmopathy patients received high-dose intravenous methylprednisolone. According to the paper, TCR Vbeta CDR3 sequencing was carried out on approximately 140 peripheral blood samples, which came from fewer than 50 ophthalmopathy, around 74 hyperthyroidism and 17 progressor patients. Whether ophthalmopathy could be predicted prospectively was tested in an independent validation cohort made up of roughly 19 hyperthyroidism patients plus 17 patients who later progressed to ophthalmopathy. The 100 or so discovery patients were divided at random into training and test sets in a 7:3 ratio. In about six Graves' hyperthyroidism patients, the study also compared T-cell repertoires from thyroid tissue with T-cell repertoires from blood. The full study reports these points: A 13 V-J signature model separated ophthalmopathy from stable hyperthyroidism, with roughly 88% sensitivity and roughly 81% specificity in cross-validation and 80%/75% in testing. No statistical method was used to set the sample size in advance, and investigators knew the group allocation. Most expanded thyroid clonotypes (frequency above 0.001) were also found in blood, which suggests that blood repertoires may mirror thyroid immune responses. In validation, progression to ophthalmopathy was predicted by the model with around 70% sensitivity and under 85% specificity, a median of approximately 6.5 months before onset.

Cut back by 2 bases and 4 bases, the V and J ends lie 11 bases apart. The CDR3 has 14 amino acids, counting the end cysteine and phenylalanine. Just CDR3 DNA is preserved here, 42 bases in frame from base 1. The CDR1 and CDR2 encoded by the germline V gene (reference sequence) are MNHNY and SVGAGI. The TCR beta CDR3 regions were amplified from the RNA transcripts. The TCR CDR3 was subjected to a first round of RT-PCR using the HTBI primer set and the Qiagen OneStep RT-PCR kit. Libraries were constructed in a second round of multiplex PCR, after which size selection and purification were carried out. Libraries were sequenced paired-end with 100 bp reads on an Illumina HiSeq2000. As for the authors' bioinformatics: SOAPnuke was used to process the raw data, with reads discarded if the reads contained adapters or uncalled bases, had a mean Phred below 15, or lacked an exact constant-primer or identifier match. High-quality paired reads were merged with COPE v1.2.5, and unique nucleotide sequences were defined as clonotypes. Clonotypes were aligned to IMGT TRBV, TRBD and TRBJ reference segments using MiTCR v1.1. Analysis was restricted to V-J combinations with a frequency above 0.0001, which covered approximately 99% of repertoires. A TCS score was defined as the ratio of F50 (clonal expansion) to E x V (chaos), with BLOSUM62-based TCRdist applied between CDR3 peptides within each V-J. Welch's t-statistics and random forest reduced fewer than 600 V-J features to 13, which were used in a naive Bayes classifier (R e1071). Thyroid-blood repertoire similarity was quantified with the Morisita-Horn index. Through fastp at Q25 and MiXCR, TCRdb rebuilt clones from the public reads, retaining in-frame beta chains. Each entry is one CDR3 protein sequence, shown with its most common DNA and genes. The V and J calls here are based on TCRdb, not the publication. The sample table lists hundreds of thousands of distinct CDR3 sequences, just under 45% of them with a count of one. The ten largest clones represent roughly 6.5% of the sample.

Patients with uncontrolled infections, other autoimmune diseases, pregnancy or lactation were excluded. Diagnoses were established on the basis of clinical symptoms, serum thyroxine and TRAb, thyroid ultrasound, and orbital computed tomography. Total RNA was extracted using Trizol reagent, and RNA quality was assessed on an Agilent 2100 Bioanalyzer. The sequence was collected from an adult man with Graves' disease, either hyperthyroidism or ophthalmopathy (not recorded which). Specimen: peripheral blood or thyroid tissue (not recorded which). The chain is assembled from TRBV6-6 and TRBJ2-5; the D region possibly corresponds to TRBD1 (6 bases align). Read as DNA, the sequence is TGTGCCAGCAGTTACGTCGAAGGGGGAGAGACCCAGTACTTC. This translates into CASSYVEGGETQYF.